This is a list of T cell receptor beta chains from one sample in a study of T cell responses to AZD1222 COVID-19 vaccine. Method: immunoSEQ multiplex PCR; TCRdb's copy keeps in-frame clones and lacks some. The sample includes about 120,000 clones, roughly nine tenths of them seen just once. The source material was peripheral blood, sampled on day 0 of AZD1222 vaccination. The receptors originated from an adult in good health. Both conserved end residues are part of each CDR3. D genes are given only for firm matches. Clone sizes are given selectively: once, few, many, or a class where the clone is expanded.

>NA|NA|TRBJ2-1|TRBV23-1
TGCGCCAGCAGTCAATTCAAGGGGCTCCCCCCCTACAATGAGCAGTTCTTC
CASSQFKGLPPYNEQFF
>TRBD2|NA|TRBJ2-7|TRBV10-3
TGTGCCATCAGGTCCTCCGGGACTAGCGGGACCACAACGTTGTACGAGCAGTACTTC
CAIRSSGTSGTTTLYEQYF
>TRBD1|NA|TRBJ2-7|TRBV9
TGTGCCAGCAGCTTGGGACAGTCCTACGAGCAGTACTTC
CASSLGQSYEQYF
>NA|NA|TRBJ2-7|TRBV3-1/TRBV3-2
TGTGCCAGCAGCCAAGAGTTCAGGGGCCCCTCCTACGAGCAGTACTTC
CASSQEFRGPSYEQYF
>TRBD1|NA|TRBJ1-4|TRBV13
TGTGCCAGCAGCCCCACAGGGGGCGGGGAAGGCGAAAAACTGTTTTTT
CASSPTGGGEGEKLFF
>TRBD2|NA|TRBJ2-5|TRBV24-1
TGTGCCACCAGTGCAACGGGGAGGGAAGGAGAGACCCAGTACTTC
CATSATGREGETQYF
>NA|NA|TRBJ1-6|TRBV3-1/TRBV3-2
TGTGCCAGCAAGGCGGGGTTTAATTCACCCCTCCACTTT
CASKAGFNSPLHF
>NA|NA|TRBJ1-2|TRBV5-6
TGTGCCAGCAGCTCAAGGTCAGGGAACCTTAACTATGGCTACACCTTC
CASSSRSGNLNYGYTF
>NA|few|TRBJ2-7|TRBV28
TGTGCCAGCACCGCCGGGCTGCGACTCGAGCAGTACTTC
CASTAGLRLEQYF
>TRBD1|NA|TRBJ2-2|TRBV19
TGTGCCAGTACCGGGACAGGGGTTGGGACCGGGGAGCTGTTTTTT
CASTGTGVGTGELFF
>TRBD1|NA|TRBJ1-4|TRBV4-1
TGCGCCAGCAGCCAACCGGGACAGGGGGCTGAAAAACTGTTTTTT
CASSQPGQGAEKLFF
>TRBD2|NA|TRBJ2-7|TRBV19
TGTGCCAGTAGTGCCACTAGCGACTCCTACGAGCAGTACTTC
CASSATSDSYEQYF
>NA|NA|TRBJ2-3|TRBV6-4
TGTGCCAGCAGTGACTCGGGGGGTGGGACAGATACGCAGTATTTT
CASSDSGGGTDTQYF
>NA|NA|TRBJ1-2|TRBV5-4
TGTGCCAGCAGCTTGGGAGTCAGTTACTATGGCTACACCTTC
CASSLGVSYYGYTF
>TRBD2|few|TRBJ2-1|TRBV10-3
TGTGCCATCAGCAATCGACGCGGACTAGCGGGGGGTATAGACTCCTACAATGAGCAGTTCTTC
CAISNRRGLAGGIDSYNEQFF
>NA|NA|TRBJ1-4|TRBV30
TGTGCCTGGAAAGAAGGGCAGGGCAGCGAAGTTGCAAAACTGTTTTTT
CAWKEGQGSEVAKLFF
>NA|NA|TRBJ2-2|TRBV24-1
TGTGCCACCAGCCACGGGGCGTTCGGGGAGCTGTTTTTT
CATSHGAFGELFF
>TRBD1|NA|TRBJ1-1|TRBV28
TGTGCCAGCAACCCCTTCGGGACAGGGCAAAGCATGAACACTGAAGCTTTCTTT
CASNPFGTGQSMNTEAFF
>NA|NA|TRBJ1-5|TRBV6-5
TGTGCCAGCCAGACTACAATAGATCAGCCCCAGCATTTT
CASQTTIDQPQHF
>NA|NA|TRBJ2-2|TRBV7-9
TGTGCCAGCAGCGCCAAGCTAGCGTCGAACACCGGGGAGCTGTTTTTT
CASSAKLASNTGELFF
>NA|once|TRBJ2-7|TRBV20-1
TGCAGTGCTAGCAGAACTAGCGAGCAGTACTTC
CSASRTSEQYF
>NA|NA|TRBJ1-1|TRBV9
TGTGCCAGCACGGAGGGAGGGGAGAACACTGAAGCTTTCTTT
CASTEGGENTEAFF
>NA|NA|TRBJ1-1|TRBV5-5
TGTGCCAGCACGACTCCGGTGGGGGAAGCTTTCTTT
CASTTPVGEAFF
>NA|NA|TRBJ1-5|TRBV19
TGTGCCAGTAGTTCATACCGGGACGGTAGTAGCAATCAGCCCCAGCATTTT
CASSSYRDGSSNQPQHF
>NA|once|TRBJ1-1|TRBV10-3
TGTGCCATCATTGGCGGGGCGAACACTGAAGCTTTCTTT
CAIIGGANTEAFF
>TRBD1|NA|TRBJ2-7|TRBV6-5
TGTGCCAGCAGTTACGGGACAGGGTTCAGCGAGCAGTACTTC
CASSYGTGFSEQYF
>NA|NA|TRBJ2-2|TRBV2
TGTGCCAGCAGTGCTCAGTTGGCGCGCACCGGGGAGCTGTTTTTT
CASSAQLARTGELFF
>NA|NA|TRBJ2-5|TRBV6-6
TGTGCCAGCAGTTACTCGACTACTACTGGGACCCAGTACTTC
CASSYSTTTGTQYF
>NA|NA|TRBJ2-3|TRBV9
TGTGCCAGCAGCTTCGAGGGGGGTAGCACAGATACGCAGTATTTT
CASSFEGGSTDTQYF
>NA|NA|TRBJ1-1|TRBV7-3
TGTGCCAGCAGCTTATACCTGAACACTGAAGCTTTCTTT
CASSLYLNTEAFF
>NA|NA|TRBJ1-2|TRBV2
TGTGCCAGCAGGGAGGTGGCCCCGGCGGTTCTAAGCTATGGCTACACCTTC
CASREVAPAVLSYGYTF
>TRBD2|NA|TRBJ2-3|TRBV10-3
TGTGCCATCAGTACCAGGCGCGGGGGTGGGACAGATACGCAGTATTTT
CAISTRRGGGTDTQYF
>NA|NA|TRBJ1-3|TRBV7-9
TGTGCCAGCAGCTTGCACGGGGAAAACTCTGGAAACACCATATATTTT
CASSLHGENSGNTIYF
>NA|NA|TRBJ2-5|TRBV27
TGTGCCAGCAGTTTCGGATTAGGCCAAGAGACCCAGTACTTC
CASSFGLGQETQYF
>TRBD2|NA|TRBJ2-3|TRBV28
TGTGCCAGCAGTCCTCGGGGGGAGAGCACAGATACGCAGTATTTT
CASSPRGESTDTQYF
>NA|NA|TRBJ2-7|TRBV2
TGTGCCACCTCAAGCTACGAGCAGTACTTC
CATSSYEQYF
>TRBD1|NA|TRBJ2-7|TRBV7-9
TGTGCCAGCAGCCTAGGACAGGGGAAAGGCGAGCAGTACTTC
CASSLGQGKGEQYF
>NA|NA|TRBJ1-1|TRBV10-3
TGTGCCATCAGTGACCCGTCGTGGTACAGGGAGAACACTGAAGCTTTCTTT
CAISDPSWYRENTEAFF
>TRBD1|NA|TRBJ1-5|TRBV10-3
TGTGCCATCAGTGAGAGACAGGGAGGATCGGACTTGGCTCAGCCCCAGCATTTT
CAISERQGGSDLAQPQHF
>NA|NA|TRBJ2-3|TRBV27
TGTGCCAGCACAAGACTAGACCTAGATACGCAGTATTTT
CASTRLDLDTQYF
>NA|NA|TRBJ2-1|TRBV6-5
TGTGCCAGCAGTTATAACCGAGCTAGAGAGTCCAAGTTCTTC
CASSYNRARESKFF
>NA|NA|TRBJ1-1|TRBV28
TGTGCCAGCTTGGAGAACACTGAAGCTTTCTTT
CASLENTEAFF
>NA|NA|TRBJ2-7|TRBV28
TGTGCCAGCAGTCCAGGGGGGTACGAGCAGTACTTC
CASSPGGYEQYF
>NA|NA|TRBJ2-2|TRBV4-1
TGCGCCAGCAGCCAGGTGGAACTTAACACCGGGGAGCTGTTTTTT
CASSQVELNTGELFF
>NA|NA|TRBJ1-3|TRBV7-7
TGTGCCAGCAGCTTAGACTCTGGAAACACCATATATTTT
CASSLDSGNTIYF
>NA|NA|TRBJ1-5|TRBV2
TGTGCCGGGTCTCGCGGGGAAAGCTATAGCAATCAGCCCCAGCATTTT
CAGSRGESYSNQPQHF
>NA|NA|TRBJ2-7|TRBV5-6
TGTGCCAGCAGCTTGGGCTCTCCCTACGAGCAGTACTTC
CASSLGSPYEQYF
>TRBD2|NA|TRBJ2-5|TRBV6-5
TGTGCCAGCAGGCCTCCGGGACTAGCGGGGGGGACCCAGTACTTC
CASRPPGLAGGTQYF
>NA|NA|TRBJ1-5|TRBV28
TGTGCCAGCAGTAACAATCAGCCCCAGCATTTT
CASSNNQPQHF
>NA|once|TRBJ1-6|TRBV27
TGTGCCAGTTCTTCAACAAAAGGATCACCCCTCCACTTT
CASSSTKGSPLHF